This TCR beta chain was captured in a study of T cells in localized non-small cell lung cancer. Trimming shortened V by 4 bases and J by 5 bases, and 13 bases separated the two germline ends. The CDR3 consists of 13 residues. Germline CDR1 is SQVTM and CDR2 is ANQGSEA. Clones were sequenced by immunoSEQ multiplex PCR, and TCRdb holds only the in-frame ones, with some missing. This table holds nearly 25,000 clones, roughly nine tenths found once. This specimen was peripheral blood, taken before any cancer treatment. The receptor was isolated from a man aged 40-75 years with stage III squamous cell lung carcinoma. This rearrangement joins TRBV29-1 to TRBJ2-3; the D gene is possibly TRBD2 (5 bases). This CDR3 is CSVGRPEQDTQYF. The CDR3, as DNA: TGCAGCGTTGGGAGGCCAGAGCAAGATACGCAGTATTTT.